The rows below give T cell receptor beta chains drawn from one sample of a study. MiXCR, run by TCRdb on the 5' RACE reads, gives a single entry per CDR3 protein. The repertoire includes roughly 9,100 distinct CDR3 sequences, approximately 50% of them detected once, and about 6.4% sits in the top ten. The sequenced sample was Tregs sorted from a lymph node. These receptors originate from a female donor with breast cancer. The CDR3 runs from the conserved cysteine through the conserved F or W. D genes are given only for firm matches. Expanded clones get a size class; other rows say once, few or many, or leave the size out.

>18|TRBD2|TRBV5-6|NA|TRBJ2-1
TGTGCCAGCATCGAGATTAGCGGGAGTATCATTGGACGCAATGAGCAGTTCTTC
CASIEISGSIIGRNEQFF
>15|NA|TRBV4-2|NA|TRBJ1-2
TGTGCCAGCAGCCAAGATGGTCAGGGAGGGGATGGCTACACCTTC
CASSQDGQGGDGYTF
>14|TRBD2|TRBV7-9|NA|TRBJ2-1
TGTGCCTCAACCGGGACTAGCGGGTTAAATGAGCAGTTCTTC
CASTGTSGLNEQFF
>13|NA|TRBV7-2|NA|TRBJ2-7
TGTGCCAGCAGCTTAGAGGTGTTCTACGAGCAGTACTTC
CASSLEVFYEQYF
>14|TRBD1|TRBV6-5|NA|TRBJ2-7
TGTGCCAGCACTACACGGACAGGGGGCGACGAGCAGTACTTC
CASTTRTGGDEQYF
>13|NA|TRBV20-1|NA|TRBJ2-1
TGCAGTGCAATCCGACGGTTAAACAATGAGCAGTTCTTC
CSAIRRLNNEQFF
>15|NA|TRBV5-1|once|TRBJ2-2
TGCACCAGCAGCTTGGGTGGGGCCGGCACCGGGGAGCTGTTTTTT
CTSSLGGAGTGELFF
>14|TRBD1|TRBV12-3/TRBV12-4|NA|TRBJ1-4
TGTGCCAGCAGTGAGACAGGGGCTTTAGAAAAACTGTTTTTT
CASSETGALEKLFF
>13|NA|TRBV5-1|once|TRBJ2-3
TGCGCCAGCAGTTTCGTACGGTCAGATACGCAGTATTTT
CASSFVRSDTQYF
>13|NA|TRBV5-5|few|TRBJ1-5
TGTGCCAGCAGCTTGGACGGGGATCAGCCCCAGCATTTT
CASSLDGDQPQHF
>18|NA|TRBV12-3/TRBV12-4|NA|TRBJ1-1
TGTGGCAGCAAGAGTCTTGGGGCTGATGATTTTATGAACACTGAAGCTTTCTTT
CGSKSLGADDFMNTEAFF
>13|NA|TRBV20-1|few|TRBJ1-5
TGCAGTGCTACCCACGGGCCCAATCAGCCCCAGCATTTT
CSATHGPNQPQHF
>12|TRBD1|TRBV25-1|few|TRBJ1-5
TGTGCCCCTACAGGGGGCAATCAGCCCCAGCATTTT
CAPTGGNQPQHF
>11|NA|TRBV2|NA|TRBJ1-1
TGTGCCAGCATTCGAAACACTGAAGCTTTCTTT
CASIRNTEAFF
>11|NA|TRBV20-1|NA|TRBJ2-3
TGCAGTGCTAGACGGTCAGATACGCAGTATTTT
CSARRSDTQYF
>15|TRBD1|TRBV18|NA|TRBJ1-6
TGTGCCAGCTCAGCGGGACAGGGACCCCCATCACCCCTCCACTTT
CASSAGQGPPSPLHF
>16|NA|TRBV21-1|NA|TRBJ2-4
TGTGCCAGCAAGCATTCGACTATACTAGCCAAAAACATTCAGTACTTC
CASKHSTILAKNIQYF
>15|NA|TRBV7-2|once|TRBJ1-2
TGTGCCAGCAGCTTAGGGCTCATACAAAAATATGGCTACACCTTC
CASSLGLIQKYGYTF
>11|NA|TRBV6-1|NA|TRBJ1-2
TGTGCCAGCAGGGAGGAGTATGGCTACACCTTC
CASREEYGYTF
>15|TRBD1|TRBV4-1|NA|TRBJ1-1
TGCGCCAGCAGCTCCATCGTCAGGGGGGACACTGAAGCTTTCTTT
CASSSIVRGDTEAFF
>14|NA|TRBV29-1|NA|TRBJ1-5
TGCAGCGTTAAACTTGGGCTTGGGGGTCAGCCCCAGCATTTT
CSVKLGLGGQPQHF
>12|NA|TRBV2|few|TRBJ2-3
TGTGCCAGCAGTGAAACCACAGATACGCAGTATTTT
CASSETTDTQYF
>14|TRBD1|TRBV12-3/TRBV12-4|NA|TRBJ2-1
TGTGCCAGCAGTTTGGGCAGGGGGAAGGATGAGCAGTTCTTC
CASSLGRGKDEQFF
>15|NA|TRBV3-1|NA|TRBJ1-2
TGTGCCAGCAGCCAAAACCACTACACCCTATATGGCTACACCTTC
CASSQNHYTLYGYTF
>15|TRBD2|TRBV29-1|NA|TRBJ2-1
TGCAGCGCCCTAGGGACTAGCGGATCCTACAATGAGCAGTTCTTC
CSALGTSGSYNEQFF
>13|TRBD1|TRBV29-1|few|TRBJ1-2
TGCAGCCGTCGACAGGGGACAAACTATGGCTACACCTTC
CSRRQGTNYGYTF
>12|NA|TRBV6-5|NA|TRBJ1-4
TGTGCCAGCAGAGGCCAGTTTGAAAAACTGTTTTTT
CASRGQFEKLFF
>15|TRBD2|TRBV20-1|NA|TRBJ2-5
TGCAGTGCTACTCAGCGGGAGGCCTGGGGAGAGACCCAGTACTTC
CSATQREAWGETQYF
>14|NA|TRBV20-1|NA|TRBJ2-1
TGCAGTGCTAGAGATTTGGGAGCCTACAATGAGCGGTTCTTC
CSARDLGAYNERFF
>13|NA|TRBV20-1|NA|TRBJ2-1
TGCAGTGCTAGAGACACAGCATACAATGAGCAGTTCTTC
CSARDTAYNEQFF
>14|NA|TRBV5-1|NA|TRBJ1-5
TGCGCCAGCAGCTTGGAGGGGATCAATCAGCCCCAGCATTTT
CASSLEGINQPQHF
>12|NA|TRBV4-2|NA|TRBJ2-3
TGTGCCAGCAGCCAAGATAGCGGTACGCAGTATTTT
CASSQDSGTQYF
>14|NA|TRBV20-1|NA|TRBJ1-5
TGCAGTGCTAGTGGGGGGTGGGGCAATCAGCCCCAGCATTTT
CSASGGWGNQPQHF
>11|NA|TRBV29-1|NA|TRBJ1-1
TGCAGCGTTGAAGATTATGATGAAGCTTTCTTT
CSVEDYDEAFF
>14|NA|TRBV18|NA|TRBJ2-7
TGTGCCAGCTCACCAGGTAGGGGACCCGGCGAGCAGTACTTC
CASSPGRGPGEQYF
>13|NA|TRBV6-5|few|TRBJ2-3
TGTGCCAGCAGTACAAGGACACTTAATACGCAGTATTTT
CASSTRTLNTQYF
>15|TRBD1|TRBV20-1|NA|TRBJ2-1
TGCAGTGCTTGGAAGGGACAGGGGGCTTCCGATGAGCAGTTCTTC
CSAWKGQGASDEQFF
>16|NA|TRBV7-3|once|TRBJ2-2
TGTGCCAGCAGCTTAACTTTCGGCTCAAACACCGGGGAGCTGTTTTTT
CASSLTFGSNTGELFF
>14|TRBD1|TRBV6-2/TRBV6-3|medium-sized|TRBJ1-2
TGTGCCAGCAGCGGGGACAGCGTATCCTATGGCTACACCTTC
CASSGDSVSYGYTF
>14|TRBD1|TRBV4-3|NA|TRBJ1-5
TGCGCCAGCAGCCAGGACAGGGTTGATCAGCCCCGGCATTTT
CASSQDRVDQPRHF